This T cell receptor beta chain was identified during a study of cytomegalovirus exposure and HLA in healthy donors. Donors consisted of healthy bone marrow donors. The PCR ran on 60 Vbeta and 13 Jbeta primers. TCRdb keeps only in-frame clones here, not all; method: immunoSEQ multiplex PCR. The sample gives over 100,000 clones, roughly 79% of which show up once; 2.2% is in the top ten. Sequencing was carried out using PBMCs. This receptor was obtained from a woman aged 30 to 39 in good health and CMV-seronegative.

The CDR3 DNA reads TGTGCCAGTAGTAACGGGATAAACTACGAGCAGTACTTC. Translating gives CASSNGINYEQYF. The rearrangement joins TRBV19 to TRBJ2-7; TRBD2 is a possible D gene (5 bases). Germline CDR1 is LNHDA and CDR2 is SQIVND (reference sequence). This CDR3 is built from 13 residues. The V and J ends lost 4 bases and 3 bases respectively, with 10 bases between them.